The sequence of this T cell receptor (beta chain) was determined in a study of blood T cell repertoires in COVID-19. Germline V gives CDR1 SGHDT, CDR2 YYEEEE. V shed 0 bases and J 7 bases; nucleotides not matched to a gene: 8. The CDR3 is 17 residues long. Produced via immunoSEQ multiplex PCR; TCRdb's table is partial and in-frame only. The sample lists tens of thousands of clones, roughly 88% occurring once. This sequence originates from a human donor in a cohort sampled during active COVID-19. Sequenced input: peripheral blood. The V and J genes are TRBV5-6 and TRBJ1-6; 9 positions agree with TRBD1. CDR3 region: CASSLGGQGFLNSPLHF. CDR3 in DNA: TGTGCCAGCAGCTTGGGGGGACAGGGATTTCTGAATTCACCCCTCCACTTT. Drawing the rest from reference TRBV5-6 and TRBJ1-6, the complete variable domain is DAGVTQSPTHLIKTRGQQVTLRCSPKSGHDTVSWYQQALGQGPQFIFQYYEEEERQRGNFPDRFSGHQFPNYSSELNVNALLLGDSALYLCASSLGGQGFLNSPLHFGNGTRLTVT.